The clone carrying this TCR beta chain was recorded at least ten times. Its antigen is unidentified. CDR3 of TCR beta was amplified from genomic DNA via a two-round multiplex PCR. Primers targeting each individual TRBV and TRBJ gene were applied in first-round PCR. TCRdb re-called the multiplex PCR reads through MiXCR, storing one row per CDR3 protein. Among some 60,000 distinct CDR3 sequences listed, less than 30% were seen once. The CDR3 length is 14 residues. Unmatched junction bases numbered 3, after V lost 6 bases and J lost 1 base. Germline loops: CDR1 MNHNS, CDR2 SASEGT. These data are taken from a study of prognosis after radiotherapy for stage I lung cancer. General study results and limits: Post-treatment Shannon entropy following stereotactic body radiation therapy was lower among patients who developed distant metastases.

The sample was PBMCs, taken before or after stereotactic body radiation therapy (not recorded which). The V and J genes are TRBV6-1 and TRBJ2-3, with 8 bases identical to TRBD1. This sequence was found in a donor at least 50 years old with non-small cell lung cancer. The CDR3, as DNA: TGTGCCAGCAGATGGGACAGGCGCACAGATACGCAGTATTTT. Translation gives CASRWDRRTDTQYF.